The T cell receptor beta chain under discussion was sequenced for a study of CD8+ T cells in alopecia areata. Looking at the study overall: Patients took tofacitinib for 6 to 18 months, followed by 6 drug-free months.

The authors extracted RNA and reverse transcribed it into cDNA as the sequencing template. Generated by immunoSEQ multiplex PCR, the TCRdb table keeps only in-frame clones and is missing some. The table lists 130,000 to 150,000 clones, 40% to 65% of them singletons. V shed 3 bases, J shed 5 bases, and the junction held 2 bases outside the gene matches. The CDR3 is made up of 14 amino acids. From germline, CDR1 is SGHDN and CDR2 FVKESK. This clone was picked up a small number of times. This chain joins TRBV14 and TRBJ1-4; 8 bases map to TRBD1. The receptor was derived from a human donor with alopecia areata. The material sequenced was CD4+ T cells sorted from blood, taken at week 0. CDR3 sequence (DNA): TGTGCCAGCAGCCACAGGGGGCTGAATGAAAAACTGTTTTTT. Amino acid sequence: CASSHRGLNEKLFF.